In this sample, the clone carrying this TCR beta chain turned up a few times. CDR3 length: 18 residues. Trimming removed 0 bases from V and 2 bases from J; junction bases left unmatched: 10. Germline lookup yields CDR1 SGHAT and CDR2 FQNNGV. The record originates from a study of blood T cell repertoires in COVID-19. About the study: Acute-phase and convalescent COVID-19 samples originated in the United States, Italy and Spain. From T cells, B-cell-depleted T cells, or PBMCs came the material, which was cDNA or gDNA.

Here immunoSEQ multiplex PCR was the method, and the copy in TCRdb shows in-frame clones only, minus some. The sample has approximately 80,000 clones; 60% to 85% are singletons. This receptor was taken from a human donor in a cohort sampled during active COVID-19. The sample was peripheral blood. This sequence joins TRBV11-2 and TRBJ2-7; TRBD1 matches at 10 bases. CDR3 sequence: CASSLDLAWTGGTYEQYF. DNA of the CDR3: TGTGCCAGCAGCTTAGATTTAGCCTGGACAGGGGGTACCTACGAGCAGTACTTC.